This T cell receptor beta chain was captured by sequencing in a study of T cells in Graves' hyperthyroidism and ophthalmopathy. TCR beta CDR3 region amplification was performed from RNA transcripts. TCR CDR3 underwent first-round RT-PCR with the HTBI primer set. TCRdb independently ran MiXCR on the multiplex PCR reads; one entry per CDR3 protein. This sample has about 260,000 distinct CDR3 sequences; about 16% occur once, and the top ten carry less than 35%. This TCR was recovered from a woman between 18 and 30 years old with Graves' ophthalmopathy. The sequenced sample was blood.

As DNA, the CDR3 is TGTGCCAGCAGCCGCGGGGGGTACACAGATACGCAGTATTTT. This translates into CASSRGGYTDTQYF. The rearrangement uses TRBV11-2 and TRBJ2-3, with 8 bases matching TRBD2. The CDR3 has 14 amino acids. V was pared by 5 bases and J by 2 bases, with 3 bases of the junction left unmatched. Germline values: CDR1 SGHAT, CDR2 FQNNGV.